Given below is one T cell receptor beta chain in context. The data derive from a study of technical replicates of blood from a few donors. The CDR3 totals 16 residues. The germline V gene has CDR1 SNHLY and CDR2 FYNNEI. The V and J ends lost 5 bases and 0 bases respectively, with 16 bases between them. Using immunoSEQ multiplex PCR, the repertoire was profiled, and TCRdb retains in-frame clones only, with some absent. The sample has 55,000 to 75,000 clones, roughly 91% seen once. Sequenced input: PBMCs. This chain links TRBV2 with TRBJ1-2; D gene uncertain. The clonotype originates from a human donor in good health. Some clones in this sample may be carry-over from other donors' samples. CDR3 amino acids: CASSTLLGPTNYGYTF. DNA of the CDR3: TGTGCCAGCAGTACGTTGTTGGGCCCCACTAACTATGGCTACACCTTC.